The clone carrying this T cell receptor (beta chain) has ten or more counts. The antigen is undetermined. The authors' processing: The study built a papillary thyroid cancer distant-metastasis classifier from CDR3 differences across clinicopathological groups. TCRdb reanalyzed the PCR reads with MiXCR. What appears here as the V and J calls and clone size reflects TCRdb's work, not the paper's. The repertoire includes 30,000 to 40,000 clones, over 14% of them detected once, and roughly a fifth sits in the top ten. Germline V gives CDR1 LNHDA, CDR2 SQIVND (reference sequence). Trimming stripped 11 bases from V and 8 bases from J, with 21 bases between. CDR3 length equals 13 residues. These data come from a study of metastatic and nonmetastatic thyroid tumors. Overall study: Repertoires from blood and tumor or nodule tissue of malignant and benign thyroid patients were compared.

Study conclusions and caveats: Benign nodules were reported to have significantly lower TCR beta diversity than malignant thyroid tumors, in blood and tumor.

Patients had received no treatment of any kind before thyroid surgery. This receptor was obtained from a male donor with papillary thyroid cancer or a benign thyroid nodule (not recorded which). Some clones in this sample may be carry-over from other donors' samples. The rearrangement links TRBV19 to TRBJ1-2; D is perhaps TRBD1 (6 bases). Sequenced input: blood. CDR3 residues: CASTLTGAAGYTF. For the CDR3, the DNA is TGTGCCTCCACCCTGACAGGAGCAGCGGGCTACACCTTC.